This T cell receptor beta chain was identified in a study of blood T cells in healthy people across ages. Study overall: There was about one barcoded beta molecule captured by template switching per two T cells.

V was pared by 6 bases and J by 0 bases, with 15 bases between. From germline, CDR1 is DFQATT and CDR2 SNEGSKA (reference sequence). The CDR3 totals 14 residues. Peripheral blood, roughly 9.3 milliliters per donor, was collected. Extracted total RNA amounted to at least 5 micrograms for each sample. A J-beta primer mix and a sample-barcoded 5' primer were used in a second PCR of about 6 to 12 cycles. Each single sample gave us at least 2.5 million CDR3-containing paired-end reads. From the 5' RACE reads, TCRdb called clonotypes with MiXCR, one entry per CDR3 protein. The profile covers 1.8 million or so distinct CDR3 sequences, with roughly two fifths appearing a single time and 23% taken by the ten largest.

Sequencing was performed on blood. J is TRBJ2-7 and V is TRBV20-1, with D possibly matching TRBD2 (7 bases). The receptor's source is a human donor in good health. The chain's CDR3 is CSASTGGPSYEQYF. Written as DNA, the CDR3 is TGCAGTGCCTCTACCGGGGGGCCCTCCTACGAGCAGTACTTC.